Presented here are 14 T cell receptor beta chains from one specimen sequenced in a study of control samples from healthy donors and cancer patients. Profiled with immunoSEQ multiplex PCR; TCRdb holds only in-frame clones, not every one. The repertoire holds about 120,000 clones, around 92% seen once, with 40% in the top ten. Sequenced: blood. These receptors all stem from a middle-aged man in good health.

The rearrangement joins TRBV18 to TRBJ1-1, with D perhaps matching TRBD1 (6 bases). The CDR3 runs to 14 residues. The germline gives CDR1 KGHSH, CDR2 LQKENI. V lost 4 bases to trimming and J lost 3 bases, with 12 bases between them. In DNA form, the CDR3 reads TGTGCCAGCTCACTCAAGGGGGTAGACACTGAAGCTTTCTTT. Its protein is CASSLKGVDTEAFF.

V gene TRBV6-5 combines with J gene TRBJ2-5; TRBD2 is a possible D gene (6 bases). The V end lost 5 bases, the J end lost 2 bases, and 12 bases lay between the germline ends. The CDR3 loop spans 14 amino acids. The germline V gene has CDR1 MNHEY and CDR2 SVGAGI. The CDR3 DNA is TGTGCCAGCAGTCGCAGACTAGGACAAGAGACCCAGTACTTC. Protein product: CASSRRLGQETQYF.

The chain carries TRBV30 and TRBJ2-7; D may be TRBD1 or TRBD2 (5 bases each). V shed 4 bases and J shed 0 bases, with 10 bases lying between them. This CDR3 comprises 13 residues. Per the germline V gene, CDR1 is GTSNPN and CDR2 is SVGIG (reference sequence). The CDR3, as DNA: TGTGCCTGGAAGGGACGGAGCTCCTACGAGCAGTACTTC. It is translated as CAWKGRSSYEQYF.

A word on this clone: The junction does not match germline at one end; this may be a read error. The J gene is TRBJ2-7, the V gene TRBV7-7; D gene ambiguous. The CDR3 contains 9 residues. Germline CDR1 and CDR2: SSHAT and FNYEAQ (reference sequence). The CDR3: CASSLGSPF. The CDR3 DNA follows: TGTGCCAGCAGCTTAGGGAGCCCTTTC.

This CDR3 is CASSQERRISGNTIYF. The CDR3 DNA reads TGTGCCAGCAGCCAAGAACGCCGGATCTCTGGAAACACCATATATTTT. The chain joins TRBV3-1 (or the pseudogene TRBV3-2) to TRBJ1-3; D unclear. The CDR3 runs 16 residues. Per the germline V gene, CDR1 is LGHDT and CDR2 is YNNKEL (reference sequence). The ends were cut back, 0 bases at V and 0 bases at J, with 9 bases in the middle.

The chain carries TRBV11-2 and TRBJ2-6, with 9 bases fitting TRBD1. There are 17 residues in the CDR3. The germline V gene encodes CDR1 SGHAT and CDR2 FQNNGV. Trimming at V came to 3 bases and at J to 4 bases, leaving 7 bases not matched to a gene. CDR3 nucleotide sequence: TGTGCCAGCAGCTTCTGGACAGGGGTTCCCGGGGCCAACGTCCTGACTTTC. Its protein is CASSFWTGVPGANVLTF.

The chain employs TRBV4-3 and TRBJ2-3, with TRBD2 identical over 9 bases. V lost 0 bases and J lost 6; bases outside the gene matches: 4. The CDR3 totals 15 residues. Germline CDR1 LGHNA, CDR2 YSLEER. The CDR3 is CASSQDLAGYDTQYF. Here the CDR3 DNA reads TGCGCCAGCAGCCAAGATCTAGCGGGGTATGATACGCAGTATTTT.

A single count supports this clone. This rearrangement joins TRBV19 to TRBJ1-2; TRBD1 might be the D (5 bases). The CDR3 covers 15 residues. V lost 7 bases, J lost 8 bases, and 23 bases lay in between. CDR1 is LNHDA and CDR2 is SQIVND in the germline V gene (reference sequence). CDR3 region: CASTPPEGKWGGYTF. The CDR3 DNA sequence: TGTGCCAGTACCCCCCCGGAGGGGAAATGGGGCGGCTACACCTTC.

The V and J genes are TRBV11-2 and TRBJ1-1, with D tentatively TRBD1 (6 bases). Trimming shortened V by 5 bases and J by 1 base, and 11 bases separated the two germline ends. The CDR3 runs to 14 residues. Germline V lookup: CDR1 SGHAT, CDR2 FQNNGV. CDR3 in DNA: TGTGCCAGCAGCCATATGGACAGGAACACTGAAGCTTTCTTT. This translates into CASSHMDRNTEAFF.

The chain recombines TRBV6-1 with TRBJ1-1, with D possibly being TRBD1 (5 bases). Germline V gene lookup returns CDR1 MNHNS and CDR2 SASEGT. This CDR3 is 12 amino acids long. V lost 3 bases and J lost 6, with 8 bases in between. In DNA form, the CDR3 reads TGTGCCAGCAGTGAGGGGGTCGCTGAAGCTTTCTTT. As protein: CASSEGVAEAFF.

CDR3 protein: CASGMGSYLYGYTF. The DNA of the CDR3 is TGTGCCAGCGGAATGGGGAGTTATCTCTATGGCTACACCTTC. This chain links TRBV19 with TRBJ1-2, with D unresolved. Looked up from germline, CDR1 is LNHDA and CDR2 is SQIVND (reference sequence). The V end was cut by 9 bases, the J end by 4 bases, with 18 bases between. CDR3 size: 14 residues.

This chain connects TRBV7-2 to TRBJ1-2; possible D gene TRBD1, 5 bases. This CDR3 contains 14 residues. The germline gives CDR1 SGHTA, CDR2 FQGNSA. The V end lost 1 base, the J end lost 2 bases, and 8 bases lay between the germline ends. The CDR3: CASSLGGVNYGYTF. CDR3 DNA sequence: TGTGCCAGCAGCTTAGGAGGGGTGAACTATGGCTACACCTTC. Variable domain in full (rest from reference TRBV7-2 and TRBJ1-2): GAGVSQSPSNKVTEKGKDVELRCDPISGHTALYWYRQSLGQGLEFLIYFQGNSAPDKSGLPSDRFSAERTGGSVSTLTIQRTQQEDSAVYLCASSLGGVNYGYTFGSGTRLTVV.

The CDR3 coding sequence is TGTGCCAGCAGCCAATGGAACTACGCGGGGGTGCAAGAGACCCAGTACTTC. Translating it yields CASSQWNYAGVQETQYF. This chain links TRBV14 with TRBJ2-5; 7 nucleotides match TRBD2. The ends lost 2 bases at V and 2 bases at J; junction bases unmatched: 11. The CDR3 extends over 17 amino acids. CDR1 and CDR2 from the germline V gene are SGHDN and FVKESK.

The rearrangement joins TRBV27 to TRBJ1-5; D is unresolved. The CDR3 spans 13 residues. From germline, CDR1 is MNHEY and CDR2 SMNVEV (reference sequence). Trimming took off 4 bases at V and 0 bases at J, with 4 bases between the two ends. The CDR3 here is CASSYFSNQPQHF. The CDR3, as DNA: TGTGCCAGCAGTTACTTTAGCAATCAGCCCCAGCATTTT.